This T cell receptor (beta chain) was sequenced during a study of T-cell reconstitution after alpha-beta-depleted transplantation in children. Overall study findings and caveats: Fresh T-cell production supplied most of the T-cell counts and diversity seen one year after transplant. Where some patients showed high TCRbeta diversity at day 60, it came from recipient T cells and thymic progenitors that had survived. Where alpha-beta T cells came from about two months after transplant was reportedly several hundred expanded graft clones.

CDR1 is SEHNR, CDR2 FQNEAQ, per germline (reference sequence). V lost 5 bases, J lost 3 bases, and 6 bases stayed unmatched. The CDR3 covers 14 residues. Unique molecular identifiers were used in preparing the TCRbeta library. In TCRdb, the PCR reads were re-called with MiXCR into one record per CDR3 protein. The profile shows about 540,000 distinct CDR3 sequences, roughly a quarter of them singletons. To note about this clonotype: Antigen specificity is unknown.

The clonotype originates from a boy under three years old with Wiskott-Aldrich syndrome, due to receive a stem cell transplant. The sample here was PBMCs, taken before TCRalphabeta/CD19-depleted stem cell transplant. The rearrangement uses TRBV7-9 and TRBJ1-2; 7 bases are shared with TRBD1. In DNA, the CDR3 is TGTGCCAGCAGCACCCGGACAGGAGACTATGGCTACACCTTC. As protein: CASSTRTGDYGYTF.